This entry concerns a single T cell receptor (beta chain). Trimming shortened V by 0 bases and J by 5 bases, and 10 bases separated the two germline ends. The CDR3 covers 14 residues. Germline CDR1 LGHNA, CDR2 YSLEER. This sample is drawn from a study of blood T cell repertoires in COVID-19. Study-wide background: Both acute and convalescent COVID-19 samples were obtained from the United States, Italy and Spain. The cDNA or gDNA used as material had been derived from T cells, B-cell-depleted T cells, or PBMCs.

Individuals aged 18 to 89 years were recruited from around 22 US areas. Symptom resolution, clearance, or two negative PCRs marked the recovered donors of Cohort 3. Sequencing used immunoSEQ multiplex PCR; TCRdb keeps in-frame clones, though not all of them. Of over 300,000 clones listed, 89% are singletons. The sequenced material came from PBMCs or T cells enriched from blood (not recorded which). This sequence was found in a woman in her thirties or forties who had recovered from COVID-19. V and J are TRBV4-3 and TRBJ1-1; D perhaps matches TRBD1 (5 bases). Here the CDR3 DNA reads TGCGCCAGCAGCCAAGACAGGGTTCAGACTGAAGCTTTCTTT. It yields the protein CASSQDRVQTEAFF.